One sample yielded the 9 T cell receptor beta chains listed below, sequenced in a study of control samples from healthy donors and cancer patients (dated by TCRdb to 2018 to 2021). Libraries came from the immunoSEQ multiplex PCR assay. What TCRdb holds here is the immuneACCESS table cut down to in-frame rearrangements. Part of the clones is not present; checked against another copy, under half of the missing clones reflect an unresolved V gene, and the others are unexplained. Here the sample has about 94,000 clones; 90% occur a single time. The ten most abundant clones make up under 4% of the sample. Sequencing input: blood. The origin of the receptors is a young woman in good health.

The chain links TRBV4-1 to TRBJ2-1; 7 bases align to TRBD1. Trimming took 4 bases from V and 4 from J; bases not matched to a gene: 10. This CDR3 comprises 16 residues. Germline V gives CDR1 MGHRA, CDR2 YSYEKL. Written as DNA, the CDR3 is TGCGCCAGCAGCCTAATGGGGGCACAGGGGTACAATGAGCAGTTCTTC. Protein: CASSLMGAQGYNEQFF.

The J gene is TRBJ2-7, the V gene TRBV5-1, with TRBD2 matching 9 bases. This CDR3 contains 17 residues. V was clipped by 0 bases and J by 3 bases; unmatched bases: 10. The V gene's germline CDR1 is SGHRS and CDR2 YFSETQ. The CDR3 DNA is TGCGCCAGCAGCTTGGGCTTGGCGGGGGGGCCATACTACGAGCAGTACTTC. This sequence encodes CASSLGLAGGPYYEQYF.

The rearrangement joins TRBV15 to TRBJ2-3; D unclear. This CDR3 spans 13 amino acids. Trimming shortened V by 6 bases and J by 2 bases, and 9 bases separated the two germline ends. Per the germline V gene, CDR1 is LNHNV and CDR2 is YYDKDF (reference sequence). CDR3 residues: CATRLRITDTQYF. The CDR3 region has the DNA TGTGCCACCAGGTTGCGGATCACAGATACGCAGTATTTT.

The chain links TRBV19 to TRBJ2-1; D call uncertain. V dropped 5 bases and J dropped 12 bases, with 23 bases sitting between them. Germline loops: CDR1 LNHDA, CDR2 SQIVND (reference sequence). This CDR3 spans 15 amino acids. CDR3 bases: TGTGCCAGTAGTGCCCCCGGACGGATGGCCATCGGGCAGTTCTTC. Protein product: CASSAPGRMAIGQFF.

Written as DNA, the CDR3 is TGCGCCAGCAGCCAATCGTCCGGTAGTAACTATGGCTACACCTTC. This translates into CASSQSSGSNYGYTF. The chain recombines TRBV4-1 with TRBJ1-2, with D uncertain. Trimming stripped 2 bases from V and 1 base from J, with 11 bases between. The CDR3 spans 15 residues. Germline V gene lookup returns CDR1 MGHRA and CDR2 YSYEKL.

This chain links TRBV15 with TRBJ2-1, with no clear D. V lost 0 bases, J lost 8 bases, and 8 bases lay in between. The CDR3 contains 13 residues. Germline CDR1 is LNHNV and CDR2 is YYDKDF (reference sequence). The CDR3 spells CATSRDRRDEQFF. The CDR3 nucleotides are TGTGCCACCAGCAGAGATCGAAGGGATGAGCAGTTCTTC.

CDR3 sequence reads: CASSDLGQPNEKLFF. For the CDR3, the DNA is TGCGCCAGCAGTGATTTGGGACAGCCAAATGAAAAACTGTTTTTT. The gene calls are TRBV10-2 and TRBJ1-4; 7 nucleotides agree with TRBD1. Germline trimming cut 3 bases from V and 5 bases from J; bases unmatched to any gene: 6. Germline V gene data show CDR1 as WSHSY and CDR2 as SAAADI. This CDR3 has 15 amino acids.

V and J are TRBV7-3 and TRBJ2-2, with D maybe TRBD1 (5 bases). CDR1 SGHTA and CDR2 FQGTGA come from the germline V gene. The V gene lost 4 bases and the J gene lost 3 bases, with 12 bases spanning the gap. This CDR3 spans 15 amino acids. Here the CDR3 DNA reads TGTGCCAGCAGCTCGACAGCTACCGACACCGGGGAGCTGTTTTTT. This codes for CASSSTATDTGELFF.

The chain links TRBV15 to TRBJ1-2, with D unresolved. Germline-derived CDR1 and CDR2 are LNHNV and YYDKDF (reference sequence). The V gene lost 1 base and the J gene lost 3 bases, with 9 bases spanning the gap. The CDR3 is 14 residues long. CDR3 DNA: TGTGCCACCAGCAGAGGCGGCAGCGACTATGGCTACACCTTC. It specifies CATSRGGSDYGYTF.